This T cell receptor beta chain was documented in a study of control samples from healthy donors and cancer patients. The assay was immunoSEQ multiplex PCR, and TCRdb's table has in-frame clones only and misses some. The table has around 75,000 clones, over 80% seen once. The sequence came from a woman aged 60 to 75 in good health. Sequenced sample: blood.

The CDR3: CASSQTSGVSSYEQYF. DNA for the CDR3: TGTGCCAGCAGCCAAACTAGCGGGGTTAGCTCCTACGAGCAGTACTTC. This chain connects TRBV4-2 to TRBJ2-7, with 10 bases identical to TRBD2. The V gene's germline CDR1 is LGHNA and CDR2 YNFKEQ. Losses at the gene ends were 2 bases for V and 0 bases for J; bases not matched to a gene: 4. The length of the CDR3 is 16 residues.